The 2 T cell receptor beta chains below were found in one sample sequenced in a study of cytomegalovirus exposure and HLA in healthy donors. With 60 Vbeta and 13 Jbeta primers, the PCR was carried out. Measured with immunoSEQ multiplex PCR; TCRdb has only the in-frame clones, and not every one. The table includes just under 95,000 clones, roughly 86% detected once. Sample: PBMCs. The receptors come from a woman younger than 35 in good health and CMV-seropositive.

V gene TRBV28 combines with J gene TRBJ1-2, with D maybe TRBD1 (6 bases). Trimming took off 2 bases at V and 2 bases at J, with 12 bases between the two ends. Germline V gene data show CDR1 as MDHEN and CDR2 as SYDVKM. The CDR3 runs to 15 residues. The CDR3 region is CASSLGGQKNYGYTF. CDR3 sequence (DNA): TGTGCCAGCAGTTTAGGAGGACAGAAGAACTATGGCTACACCTTC.

This clone was counted once. For the CDR3, the DNA is TGTGCCAGCAGCTTAACGGGGGTCGGGGGGTTCCGGAATGAGCAGTTCTTC. This codes for CASSLTGVGGFRNEQFF. The V and J genes are TRBV13 and TRBJ2-1; 7 bases agree with TRBD2. Trimming removed 2 bases from V and 7 bases from J; junction bases left unmatched: 14. The CDR3 extends over 17 amino acids. Germline V CDR1 and CDR2: PRHDT, FYEKMQ (reference sequence).